These 10 T cell receptor beta chains were all obtained from the same sample, sequenced in a study of blood T cell repertoires in COVID-19. Sequencing was performed with immunoSEQ multiplex PCR; in TCRdb, only in-frame clones are kept and a portion is missing. Among 120,000 or so clones, 60% to 85% were seen once, and the ten largest hold approximately 5.6%. The sequenced sample consisted of peripheral blood. These receptors were taken from a man aged 65-85 years with acute or convalescent COVID-19.

The rearrangement joins TRBV7-2 to TRBJ1-1, with TRBD1 identical over 10 bases. Germline lookup yields CDR1 SGHTA and CDR2 FQGNSA. V was pared by 5 bases and J by 5 bases, with 8 bases of the junction left unmatched. The length of the CDR3 is 15 residues. This CDR3 reads CASSPRQGARTEAFF. As DNA, the CDR3 is TGTGCCAGCAGCCCAAGACAGGGGGCAAGGACTGAAGCTTTCTTT.

The V call is TRBV6-5, the J call TRBJ2-5; D gene uncertain. Per germline, CDR1 MNHEY and CDR2 SVGAGI. Trimming shortened V by 6 bases and J by 4 bases, and 9 bases separated the two germline ends. CDR3 size: 12 residues. This CDR3 reads CASSLNLETQYF. In nucleotides, the CDR3 is TGTGCCAGCAGCCTAAACTTAGAGACCCAGTACTTC.

The CDR3 DNA follows: TGTGCCAGCAGTCGGGACATGGGTGGCTACACCTTC. It encodes CASSRDMGGYTF. This chain uses TRBV3-1 (or the pseudogene TRBV3-2) with TRBJ1-2; possible D gene TRBD1, 6 bases. The V gene lost 6 bases and the J gene lost 7 bases, with 12 bases spanning the gap. This CDR3 is 12 amino acids long. CDR1 and CDR2 from the germline V gene are LGHDT and YNNKEL (reference sequence).

The chain has TRBV14 and TRBJ1-1, with D unresolved. V gave up 1 base and J gave up 7 bases, with 7 bases separating them. Germline values: CDR1 SGHDN, CDR2 FVKESK. CDR3 length: 12 residues. CDR3 DNA sequence: TGTGCCAGCAGCCAAGGCGGGGTTGAAGCTTTCTTT. Protein sequence: CASSQGGVEAFF.

The rearrangement joins TRBV4-2 to TRBJ2-7; 10 positions match TRBD2. The J segment lost 1 base and the V segment lost 1 base, leaving 1 base of the junction unmatched. CDR3 length: 15 amino acids. Per the germline V gene, CDR1 is LGHNA and CDR2 is YNFKEQ. The CDR3 here is CASSQASGGSYEQYF. The CDR3 coding sequence is TGTGCCAGCAGCCAAGCTAGCGGGGGATCCTACGAGCAGTACTTC.

As DNA, the CDR3 is TGTGCCAGCTCACCACGGACAGGGGGATTCTACGAGCAGTACTTC. This translates into CASSPRTGGFYEQYF. The V gene is TRBV18, the J gene TRBJ2-7; 10 nucleotides agree with TRBD1. The CDR3 is 15 amino acids. J gave up 3 bases and V 1 base, and 3 bases lay outside the gene matches. Looked up from germline, CDR1 is KGHSH and CDR2 is LQKENI.

The chain employs TRBV13 and TRBJ2-7, with 8 positions matching TRBD1. The CDR3 extends over 15 amino acids. Germline-derived CDR1 and CDR2 are PRHDT and FYEKMQ (reference sequence). The trim removed 0 bases at V and 6 bases at J, leaving 7 bases unmatched. The chain's CDR3 is CASSLGSGQGAEQYF. The DNA for the CDR3 is TGTGCCAGCAGCTTAGGCTCTGGACAGGGTGCCGAGCAGTACTTC.

V usage is TRBV14 and J usage is TRBJ2-7; TRBD2 matches 7 bases. This CDR3 is 13 amino acids long. V lost 4 bases and J lost 11; bases outside the gene matches: 11. Germline CDR1 reads SGHDN; CDR2 reads FVKESK. CDR3 DNA: TGTGCCAGCAGCCGATTCCCGGGACTATTAAAGTACTTC. Translating gives CASSRFPGLLKYF.

This chain links TRBV4-2 with TRBJ1-1, with 8 bases aligning to TRBD1. The CDR3 has 15 amino acids. The J segment lost 8 bases and the V segment lost 1 base, leaving 9 bases of the junction unmatched. Per germline, CDR1 LGHNA and CDR2 YNFKEQ. The CDR3 region is CASSQVRGPRGEAFF. The CDR3 DNA follows: TGTGCCAGCAGCCAAGTCAGGGGGCCTCGAGGGGAAGCTTTCTTT.

CDR3 coding DNA: TGCGCCAGCAGCACCACCCTACTAGCGGACTCCTACGAGCAGTACTTC. It translates to CASSTTLLADSYEQYF. The rearrangement uses TRBV5-1 and TRBJ2-7; 8 nucleotides agree with TRBD2. CDR1 is SGHRS, CDR2 YFSETQ, per germline. The CDR3 extends over 16 amino acids. Trimming removed 4 bases from V and 0 bases from J; junction bases left unmatched: 9.